This T cell receptor beta chain was profiled in a study of CD8+ T cells in alopecia areata. On the study more broadly: Tofacitinib was given for 6 to 18 months, then stopped for 6 months.

RNA was extracted and reverse transcribed into cDNA as the sequencing template. Only in-frame clones appear in the TCRdb table, and some are missing; sequencing was by immunoSEQ multiplex PCR. The data show about 180,000 clones, 40% to 55% seen once. This CDR3 region has 14 residues. V lost 4 bases and J 0 bases, leaving 11 bases between the germline ends. Per the germline V gene, CDR1 is SGHTS and CDR2 is YDEGEE. The sample's treatment: oral pan-JAK inhibitor, 5-10 mg twice daily. The study team obtained lesional scalp punch biopsies and peripheral blood from alopecia areata patients. The sequenced sample was CD8+ T cells sorted from blood, obtained around week 54, from a patient treated with tofacitinib. The TCR comes from a human donor with alopecia areata. V is TRBV5-8 and J is TRBJ2-7; D unresolved. The CDR3 DNA sequence: TGTGCCAGCAGCGTCGTGCGGCTCTCCTACGAGCAGTACTTC. Its protein product is CASSVVRLSYEQYF.